The 24 T cell receptor beta chains below come from one sample, sequenced in a study of blood T cell repertoires in COVID-19. TCRdb's copy holds only in-frame clones and misses some; the assay was immunoSEQ multiplex PCR. The sample carries roughly 160,000 clones, under 95% recorded once. The sequencing sample was made of peripheral blood. All receptors come from a man aged 18-30 years with COVID-19, enrolled during active disease.

The CDR3 reads CASSSPGRGQGVVGAFF. CDR3 nucleotide sequence: TGTGCCAGCAGTTCACCGGGTAGGGGACAGGGGGTTGTGGGAGCTTTCTTT. The chain combines TRBV28 with TRBJ1-1, with 11 nucleotides matching TRBD1. CDR3 size: 17 residues. Trimming removed 4 bases from V and 10 bases from J; junction bases left unmatched: 17. Germline V gene lookup returns CDR1 MDHEN and CDR2 SYDVKM.

DNA for the CDR3: TGTGCCAGCAGCCGGCCCGGGGGCAATGAGCAGTTCTTC. Its translation is CASSRPGGNEQFF. This chain uses TRBV7-6 with TRBJ2-1, with D possibly matching TRBD2 (6 bases). CDR1 and CDR2 (germline): SGHVS, FNYEAQ. The CDR3 runs 13 residues. V lost 5 bases, J lost 6 bases, and 11 bases lay in between.

This clone was observed a few times. The V gene is TRBV13, the J gene TRBJ1-1, with TRBD1 identical over 10 bases. The junction had 5 bases not matched to a gene; V was cut back by 3 bases and J by 4 bases. The germline gives CDR1 PRHDT, CDR2 FYEKMQ (reference sequence). The CDR3 is 15 residues long. The chain's CDR3 is CASSFGTGVPTEAFF. In DNA form, the CDR3 reads TGTGCCAGCAGCTTCGGGACAGGGGTCCCCACTGAAGCTTTCTTT.

The J gene is TRBJ2-5, the V gene TRBV5-1; D remains ambiguous. Germline V gene lookup returns CDR1 SGHRS and CDR2 YFSETQ. The CDR3 is 12 residues long. Trimming cost V 0 bases and J 2 bases, with 2 bases left between them. CDR3 in amino acids: CASSLAQETQYF. In nucleotides, the CDR3 is TGCGCCAGCAGCTTGGCGCAAGAGACCCAGTACTTC.

This chain joins TRBV11-3 and TRBJ1-1; D perhaps matches TRBD1 (6 bases). CDR3 size: 13 residues. Trimming shortened V by 2 bases and J by 4 bases, and 8 bases separated the two germline ends. Germline CDR1 is SGHNT and CDR2 is YENEEA. The CDR3 region has the DNA TGTGCCAGCAGCTTATCACAGGGCACTGAAGCTTTCTTT. Its protein is CASSLSQGTEAFF.

The chain employs TRBV7-8 and TRBJ2-2; 8 positions agree with TRBD2. The CDR3 loop spans 15 amino acids. V lost 5 bases to trimming and J lost 1 base; unmatched junction nucleotides: 3. The germline CDR1 and CDR2 sequences are SGHVS and FQNEAQ. DNA for the CDR3: TGTGCCAGCAGCGCCAGCGGGAGGAACACCGGGGAGCTGTTTTTT. It yields the protein CASSASGRNTGELFF.

CDR3 DNA: TGTGCCAGCAGCCAAGTCCGGGACACGTCCTACGAGCAGTACTTC. This encodes CASSQVRDTSYEQYF. This chain joins TRBV6-6 and TRBJ2-7, with TRBD1 as a possible D gene (6 bases). Trimming took 6 bases from V and 1 from J, leaving 16 bases between them. Per the germline V gene, CDR1 is MNHNY and CDR2 is SVGAGI (reference sequence). CDR3 length: 15 residues.

DNA for the CDR3: TGTGCCAGCAGCCAAGATCAGACTAGCGGGAGGGCTCGGCAGTACTTC. Translated: CASSQDQTSGRARQYF. This chain joins TRBV14 and TRBJ2-7, with 14 nucleotides matching TRBD2. In germline, CDR1 is SGHDN, CDR2 FVKESK. V lost 0 bases to trimming and J lost 9 bases; unmatched junction nucleotides: 7. The length of the CDR3 is 16 residues.

The chain uses TRBV11-2 and TRBJ1-6, with TRBD1 matching over 7 bases. Looked up from germline, CDR1 is SGHAT and CDR2 is FQNNGV. CDR3 size: 15 residues. V gave up 3 bases and J gave up 7 bases; unmatched junction bases: 6. CDR3 bases: TGTGCCAGCAGCTTCTCCGGGACAGACAATTCACCCCTCCACTTT. Protein product: CASSFSGTDNSPLHF.

The table lists this clone with a count of one. One end of the junction is discordant with germline, which a read error may explain. The chain links TRBV9 to TRBJ2-1; 9 bases are shared with TRBD2. Germline assignment: CDR1 SGDLS and CDR2 YYNGEE. There are 16 residues in the CDR3. The CDR3 reads CASGVGAAGGNNEQFF. The CDR3 nucleotides are TGTGCCAGCGGCGTAGGAGCAGCGGGAGGAAACAATGAGCAGTTCTTC.

The V and J genes are TRBV4-1 and TRBJ2-7, with TRBD2 as a possible D gene (5 bases). The CDR3 extends over 16 amino acids. The V end lost 2 bases, the J end lost 0 bases, and 14 bases lay between the germline ends. Per the germline V gene, CDR1 is MGHRA and CDR2 is YSYEKL. The CDR3 here is CASSQYSLGSSYEQYF. Written as DNA, the CDR3 is TGCGCCAGCAGCCAATATTCATTGGGGAGCTCCTACGAGCAGTACTTC.

J is TRBJ1-6 and V is TRBV4-3; the match to TRBD1 covers 7 bases. Germline-derived CDR1 and CDR2 are LGHNA and YSLEER. With 3 bases clipped from V and 10 bases from J, the junction kept 12 bases outside the gene matches. The length of the CDR3 is 16 residues. The DNA of the CDR3 is TGCGCCAGCAGCCAGGGGGTCGCCCAGGGGGTCTCACCCCTCCACTTT. Protein: CASSQGVAQGVSPLHF.

The chain carries TRBV7-2 and TRBJ1-2; 8 positions match TRBD1. V gave up 5 bases and J gave up 7 bases; unmatched junction bases: 12. This CDR3 contains 15 residues. The V gene's germline CDR1 is SGHTA and CDR2 FQGNSA. CDR3 residues: CASSPLQGAPGGYTF. CDR3 coding DNA: TGTGCCAGCAGCCCACTTCAGGGGGCGCCAGGTGGCTACACCTTC.

This clone was picked up a small number of times. V is TRBV6-2 or TRBV6-3 and J is TRBJ1-2, with TRBD1 identical over 7 bases. The CDR3 is made up of 13 amino acids. J lost 6 bases, V lost 6 bases, and 7 bases had no gene match. Germline V lookup: CDR1 MNHEY, CDR2 SVGEGT. This CDR3 is CASSDRVRNGYTF. In DNA, the CDR3 is TGTGCCAGCAGCGACAGGGTTCGAAATGGCTACACCTTC.

The J gene is TRBJ1-2, the V gene TRBV4-1; 9 bases line up with TRBD1. The CDR3 has 15 residues. Germline V gene sequence: CDR1 MGHRA, CDR2 YSYEKL. V lost 3 bases, J lost 4 bases, and 6 bases stayed unmatched. The CDR3 region is CASSQTGGGPYGYTF. The CDR3 coding sequence is TGCGCCAGCAGCCAGACAGGGGGTGGCCCCTATGGCTACACCTTC.

J is TRBJ2-6 and V is TRBV19; 7 bases match TRBD2. Germline trimming cut 3 bases from V and 3 bases from J; bases unmatched to any gene: 8. This CDR3 is built from 17 residues. Germline-derived CDR1 and CDR2 are LNHDA and SQIVND (reference sequence). The CDR3 bases are TGTGCCAGTAGTATCGGGAGGCTATCGGATGGGGCCAACGTCCTGACTTTC. This codes for CASSIGRLSDGANVLTF.

J is TRBJ1-3 and V is TRBV9, with 9 bases aligning to TRBD1. Germline loops: CDR1 SGDLS, CDR2 YYNGEE. J lost 8 bases, V lost 3 bases, and 9 bases had no gene match. The CDR3 is 15 residues long. DNA of the CDR3: TGTGCCAGCAGCGCAGACAGGGGGTTCGGGGACACCATATATTTT. Its protein is CASSADRGFGDTIYF. Full variable domain (missing parts from reference TRBV9 and TRBJ1-3): DSGVTQTPKHLITATGQRVTLRCSPRSGDLSVYWYQQSLDQGLQFLIQYYNGEERAKGNILERFSAQQFPDLHSELNLSSLELGDSALYFCASSADRGFGDTIYFGEGSWLTVV.

The chain carries TRBV4-1 and TRBJ1-1, with D tentatively TRBD1 (5 bases). Per germline, CDR1 MGHRA and CDR2 YSYEKL. This CDR3 spans 14 amino acids. Trimming left V 3 bases short and J 10 bases short, with 18 bases between. The CDR3 spells CASSQPQGGGGAFF. The CDR3 DNA reads as TGCGCCAGCAGCCAGCCCCAGGGCGGCGGCGGAGCTTTCTTT.

This chain joins TRBV2 and TRBJ1-5; TRBD1 is a possible D gene (6 bases). V was cut by 7 bases and J by 4 bases, with 14 bases left in between. Germline assignment: CDR1 SNHLY and CDR2 FYNNEI. This CDR3 has 14 residues. CDR3 amino acids: CASKWGTGNQPQHF. In DNA form, the CDR3 reads TGTGCCAGCAAGTGGGGAACAGGGAATCAGCCCCAGCATTTT.

The V and J genes are TRBV6-5 and TRBJ1-6; the D gene is possibly TRBD1 (6 bases). V was trimmed by 7 bases and J by 9 bases, leaving 13 bases between them. Germline values: CDR1 MNHEY, CDR2 SVGAGI. This CDR3 is built from 13 residues. The DNA of the CDR3 is TGTGCCAGCACCCAGGGGAAGGGTTCACCCCTCCACTTT. Its translation: CASTQGKGSPLHF.

The CDR3 bases are TGTGCCAGCAGCAGTGGACAGGTTGGAAATCAGCCCCAGCATTTT. It encodes CASSSGQVGNQPQHF. The chain links TRBV28 to TRBJ1-5, with 7 bases matching TRBD1. Unmatched junction bases numbered 9, after V lost 6 bases and J lost 4 bases. Germline loops: CDR1 MDHEN, CDR2 SYDVKM. The CDR3 covers 15 residues.

V gene TRBV24-1 combines with J gene TRBJ2-1, with 15 bases fitting TRBD2. The J segment lost 0 bases and the V segment lost 5 bases, leaving 13 bases of the junction unmatched. Germline assignment: CDR1 KGHDR and CDR2 SFDVKD. The CDR3 extends over 21 amino acids. CDR3: CATSAAAPGLAGGSSYNEQFF. The CDR3 region has the DNA TGTGCCACCAGTGCCGCCGCCCCGGGACTAGCGGGGGGTAGCTCCTACAATGAGCAGTTCTTC.

The chain employs TRBV9 and TRBJ2-2; 8 bases match TRBD1. The V segment lost 3 bases and the J segment 1 base; nucleotides outside the gene matches: 5. This CDR3 region has 16 residues. Germline lookup yields CDR1 SGDLS and CDR2 YYNGEE. CDR3 DNA sequence: TGTGCCAGCAGCGGTATGGGACAGGAGAACACCGGGGAGCTGTTTTTT. It codes for CASSGMGQENTGELFF.

J is TRBJ1-2 and V is TRBV7-2, with D hard to call. The CDR3 length is 17 residues. V shed 2 bases and J shed 0 bases, with 16 bases lying between them. The germline V gene has CDR1 SGHTA and CDR2 FQGNSA. The CDR3 sequence is CASSLYWTPLTNYGYTF. The CDR3 DNA reads as TGTGCCAGCAGCTTATATTGGACTCCCTTAACTAACTATGGCTACACCTTC.